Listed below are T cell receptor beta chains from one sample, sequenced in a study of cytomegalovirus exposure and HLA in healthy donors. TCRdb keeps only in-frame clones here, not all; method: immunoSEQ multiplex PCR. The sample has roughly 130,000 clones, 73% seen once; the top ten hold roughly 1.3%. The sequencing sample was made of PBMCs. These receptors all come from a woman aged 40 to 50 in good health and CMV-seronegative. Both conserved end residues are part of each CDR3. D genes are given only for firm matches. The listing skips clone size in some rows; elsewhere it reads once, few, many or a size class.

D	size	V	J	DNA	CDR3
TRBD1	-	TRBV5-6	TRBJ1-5	TGTGCCAGCAGCTCCCGGGGACAGACGATTAATCAGCCCCAGCATTTT	CASSSRGQTINQPQHF
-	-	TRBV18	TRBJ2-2	TGTGCCAGCTCAAGCCAGGTGAACACCGGGGAGCTGTTTTTT	CASSSQVNTGELFF
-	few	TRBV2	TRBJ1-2	TGTGCCAGCAGTGAGGGACACGGGCCTACCTATGGCTACACCTTC	CASSEGHGPTYGYTF
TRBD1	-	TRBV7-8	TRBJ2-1	TGTGCCAGCAGCGAGGGACAGGTAAGCAATGAGCAGTTCTTC	CASSEGQVSNEQFF
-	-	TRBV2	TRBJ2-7	TGTGCCAGCAGTCGGGACTTTACCTACGAGCAGTACTTC	CASSRDFTYEQYF
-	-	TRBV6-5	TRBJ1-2	TGTGCCAGCAGTTACGATAGTACCCCCCACGGCTATGGCTACACCTTC	CASSYDSTPHGYGYTF
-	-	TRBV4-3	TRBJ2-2	TGCGCCAGCAGCCAAGAGGTAGGGGGACGGACCGGGGAGCTGTTTTTT	CASSQEVGGRTGELFF
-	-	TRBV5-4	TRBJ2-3	TGTGCCAGCAGCCTGTATGGGGGGGGCGTGGCAGATACGCAGTATTTT	CASSLYGGGVADTQYF
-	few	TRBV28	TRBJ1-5	TGTGCCATACAGGGTGTCAGAAGCAATCAGCCCCAGCATTTT	CAIQGVRSNQPQHF
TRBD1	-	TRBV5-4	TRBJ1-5	TGTGCCAGCAGCGAGGACAGGGGTAATCAGCCCCAGCATTTT	CASSEDRGNQPQHF
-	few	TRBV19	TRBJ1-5	TGTGCCAGTAGTAATCTCCCTCAGGGGTTGGGCAATCAGCCCCAGCATTTT	CASSNLPQGLGNQPQHF
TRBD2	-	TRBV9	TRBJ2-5	TGTGCCAGCAGCGTAGCTGCGGGGGGGGAGACCCAGTACTTC	CASSVAAGGETQYF
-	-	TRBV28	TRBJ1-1	TGTGCCAGCAGTCTGGGGCACCTAGGGGGCACTGAAGCTTTCTTT	CASSLGHLGGTEAFF
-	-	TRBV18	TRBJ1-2	TGTGCCAGCTCGCAAGGCTCAAGACAGATAGACATAGCTAACTATGGCTACACCTTC	CASSQGSRQIDIANYGYTF
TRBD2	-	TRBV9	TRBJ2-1	TGTGCCAGCAGCGTAGACCTAGCGGGCTATTACAATGAGCAGTTCTTC	CASSVDLAGYYNEQFF
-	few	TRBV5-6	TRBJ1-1	TGTGCCAGCAGCTTACCCAGGAACACTGAAGCTTTCTTT	CASSLPRNTEAFF
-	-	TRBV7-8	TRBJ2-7	TGTGCCAGCAGCTCAAGTAGGGCTAGCCGCGAGCAGTACTTC	CASSSSRASREQYF